This entry concerns a single T cell receptor beta chain. Its cognate antigen is unknown. The CDR3 loop spans 13 amino acids. V was clipped by 1 base and J by 3 bases, with 7 bases between them. Per germline, CDR1 SGHAT and CDR2 FQNNGV. This sample was included in a study of a mutant IDH1 vaccine in newly diagnosed glioma. Whole-study context: Most patients had received both radiotherapy and temozolomide, the prior options being radiotherapy, temozolomide, or both.

Time point: week 5, during vaccination. Every single dose of the vaccine, 300 ug of mutant IDH1 20-mer peptide, came with topical imiquimod. Assay: immunoSEQ multiplex PCR; the TCRdb copy retains only in-frame clones and omits some. The repertoire holds around 78,000 clones, with 90% to 95% as singletons. The clonotype was recovered from a woman between 50 and 59 years old with glioma. The chain uses TRBV11-2 and TRBJ2-7; the D is unclear. Sequenced here: PBMCs, sampled from a glioma patient whose treatment included an IDH1 peptide vaccine. The CDR3 nucleotides are TGTGCCAGCAGCTTAGGTAGGGACTACGAGCAGTACTTC. Translated, it gives CASSLGRDYEQYF.